This TCR beta chain was sequenced for a study of T cells in Graves' hyperthyroidism and ophthalmopathy (dated by TCRdb to 2018 to 2020). In the study overall: Peripheral blood samples were taken at initial diagnosis, before any treatment was given. The 75 to 100 discovery patients were randomly divided into training and test sets at a 7:3 ratio. Whether ophthalmopathy could be predicted prospectively was tested in an independent validation cohort made up of about 18 hyperthyroidism patients plus 17 patients who later progressed to ophthalmopathy. According to the paper, TCR Vbeta CDR3 sequencing was carried out on 135 peripheral blood samples, which came from fewer than 50 ophthalmopathy, under 80 hyperthyroidism and around 17 progressor patients. A discovery cohort of about a hundred patients, fewer than 50 with Graves' ophthalmopathy and roughly 59 with stable Graves' hyperthyroidism, was used to find distinguishing TCR V-J signatures. Thyroid tissue and blood T-cell repertoires from several Graves' hyperthyroidism patients were also compared in the study. Following sampling, methimazole starting at 30 mg daily was given to hyperthyroidism patients, and high-dose intravenous methylprednisolone was given to ophthalmopathy patients.

A remark on this clonotype: The antigen this receptor binds is unknown. Per-base quality was not reported, and no clone a single base away is much larger than it.

The CDR3 contains 12 residues, cysteine and phenylalanine counted. This entry keeps only the CDR3 DNA: 36 bases, framed from base 1. Deletion took 4 bases off V and 9 bases off J, with a span of 15 bases between the germline ends. The CDR1 and CDR2 encoded by the germline V gene are SQVTM and ANQGSEA. The study at large found these results: No statistical method was used to set the sample size in advance, and investigators knew the group allocation. In validation, the model predicted progression to ophthalmopathy a median of roughly 6.2 months before onset, with about 71% sensitivity and 72.22% specificity. Most expanded thyroid clonotypes (frequency above 0.001) were also detected in blood, a finding suggesting that blood repertoires may reflect thyroid immune responses. In cross-validation, a model built on a 13 V-J signature told ophthalmopathy apart from stable hyperthyroidism with approximately 91% sensitivity and roughly 82% specificity, and in testing the same model reached 80%/75%.

Moderately to severely active disease, a Clinical Activity Score of at least 3, a NOSPECS grade of at least 4, and a duration under 3 months were present in ophthalmopathy patients. Patients with uncontrolled infections, other autoimmune diseases, pregnancy or lactation were excluded. Diagnoses were based on clinical symptoms, serum thyroxine and TRAb, thyroid ultrasound and orbital computed tomography. Ficoll-Paque density gradient centrifugation was used to isolate PBMCs from approximately 11 ml of fresh peripheral blood. Total RNA was extracted with Trizol reagent, and quality was checked on an Agilent 2100 Bioanalyzer. TCR beta CDR3 regions were amplified from RNA transcripts. The TCR CDR3 was subjected to a first round of RT-PCR using the HTBI primer set and the Qiagen OneStep RT-PCR kit. The libraries were constructed in a second round of multiplex PCR and then size-selected and purified. Paired-end sequencing of the libraries was performed with 100 bp reads on an Illumina HiSeq2000. The study's own analysis went as follows. SOAPnuke was used to process the raw data, throwing out any read that contained adapters or uncalled bases, had a mean Phred below 15, or lacked an exact constant-primer or identifier match. COPE v1.2.5 was used to merge the high-quality paired reads, and each unique nucleotide sequence was defined as a clonotype. MiTCR v1.1 was used to align the clonotypes against IMGT TRBV, TRBD and TRBJ reference segments. The analysis included only V-J combinations with a frequency above 0.0001, which together covered 99% to 99.2% of the repertoires. The TCS score was defined as the ratio of F50 (clonal expansion) to E x V (chaos), calculated using BLOSUM62-based TCRdist between CDR3 peptides within each V-J. Welch's t-statistics and random forest reduced fewer than 600 V-J features to 13, which were used in a naive Bayes classifier (R e1071). The similarity between thyroid and blood repertoires was quantified using the Morisita-Horn index. TCRdb cleaned the public reads at Q25 with fastp, built clones with MiXCR and kept in-frame beta chains. Identical CDR3 protein sequences are pooled into one entry, listed with their most common genes and DNA. The V and J calls reflect TCRdb's pipeline rather than the authors' work. The sample table contains 45,000 to 75,000 distinct CDR3 sequences; only one count was recorded for around half of them. Clones ranked in the top ten supply roughly 12% of the sample.

Sequenced input: blood. This clonotype originated in a woman aged 30 to 39 with Graves' ophthalmopathy. Recombination linked TRBV29-1 to TRBJ2-5; the D gene assignment is perhaps TRBD1 or TRBD2, with each matching 6 bases. The bases read TGCAGCGTTGCGGGGGCAGATCAGCCCCAGTACTTC. This yields the protein CSVAGADQPQYF.